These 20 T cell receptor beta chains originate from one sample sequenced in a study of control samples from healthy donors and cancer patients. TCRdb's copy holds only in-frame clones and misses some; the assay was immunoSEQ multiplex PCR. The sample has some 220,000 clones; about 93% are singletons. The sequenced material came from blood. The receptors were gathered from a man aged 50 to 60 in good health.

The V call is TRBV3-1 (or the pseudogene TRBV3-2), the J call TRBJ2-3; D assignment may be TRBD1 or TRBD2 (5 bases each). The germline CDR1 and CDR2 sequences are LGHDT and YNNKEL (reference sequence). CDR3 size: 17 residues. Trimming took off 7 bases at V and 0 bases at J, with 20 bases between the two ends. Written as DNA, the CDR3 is TGTGCCAGCAACCAGGGAGCGCCGGGGTATAGCACAGATACGCAGTATTTT. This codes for CASNQGAPGYSTDTQYF.

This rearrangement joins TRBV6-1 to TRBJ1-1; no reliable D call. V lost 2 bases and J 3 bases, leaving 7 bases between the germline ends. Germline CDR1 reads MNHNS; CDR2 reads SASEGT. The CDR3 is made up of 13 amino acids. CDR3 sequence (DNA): TGTGCCAGCAGTGAACGCAGCTACACTGAAGCTTTCTTT. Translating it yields CASSERSYTEAFF.

CDR3 coding DNA: TGTGCCACCAGCAGAGATCTAGGTACTAGCGAGTGCCAAGAGACCCAGTACTTC. Protein sequence: CATSRDLGTSECQETQYF. This rearrangement joins TRBV15 to TRBJ2-5; 7 bases match TRBD2. CDR1 LNHNV and CDR2 YYDKDF come from the germline V gene (reference sequence). Losses at the gene ends were 0 bases for V and 1 base for J; bases not matched to a gene: 11. The CDR3 consists of 18 residues.

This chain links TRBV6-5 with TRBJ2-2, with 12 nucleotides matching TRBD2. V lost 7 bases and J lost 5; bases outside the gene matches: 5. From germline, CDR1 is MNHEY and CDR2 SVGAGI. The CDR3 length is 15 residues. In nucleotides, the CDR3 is TGTGCCAGCACCAGGGGACTAGCGGGTACCGGGGAGCTGTTTTTT. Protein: CASTRGLAGTGELFF.

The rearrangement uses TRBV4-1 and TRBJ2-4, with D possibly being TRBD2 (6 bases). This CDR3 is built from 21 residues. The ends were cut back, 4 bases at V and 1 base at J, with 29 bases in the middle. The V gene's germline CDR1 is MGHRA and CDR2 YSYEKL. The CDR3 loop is CASSLDGTANPRVLAKNIQYF. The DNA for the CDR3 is TGCGCCAGCAGCCTAGATGGGACTGCCAACCCCAGGGTATTGGCCAAAAACATTCAGTACTTC.

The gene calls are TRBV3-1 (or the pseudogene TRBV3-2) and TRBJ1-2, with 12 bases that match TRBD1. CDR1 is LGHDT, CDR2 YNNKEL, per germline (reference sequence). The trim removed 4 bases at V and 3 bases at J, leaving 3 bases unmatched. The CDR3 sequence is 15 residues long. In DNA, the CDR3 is TGTGCCAGCAGCCGTGGGACAGGGGGCCACTATGGCTACACCTTC. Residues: CASSRGTGGHYGYTF.

The CDR3 DNA reads TGCGCCAGCAGCTCGGAGGGGTCCTCCTACAATGAGCAGTTCTTC. As protein: CASSSEGSSYNEQFF. The V gene is TRBV5-1, the J gene TRBJ2-1; possibly TRBD2 for D (6 bases). V lost 3 bases, J lost 0 bases, and 10 bases lay in between. Germline V gene data show CDR1 as SGHRS and CDR2 as YFSETQ. This CDR3 comprises 15 residues.

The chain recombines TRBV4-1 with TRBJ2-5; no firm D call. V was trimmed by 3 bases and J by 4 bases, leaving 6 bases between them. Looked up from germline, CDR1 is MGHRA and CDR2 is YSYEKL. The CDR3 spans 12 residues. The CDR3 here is CASSQAPETQYF. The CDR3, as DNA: TGCGCCAGCAGCCAGGCCCCAGAGACCCAGTACTTC.

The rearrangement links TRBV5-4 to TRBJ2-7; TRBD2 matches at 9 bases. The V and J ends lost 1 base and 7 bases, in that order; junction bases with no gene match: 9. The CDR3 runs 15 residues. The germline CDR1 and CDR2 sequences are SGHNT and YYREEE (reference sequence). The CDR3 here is CASSLRVAGAQEQYF. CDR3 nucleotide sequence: TGTGCCAGCAGCTTGAGGGTAGCGGGGGCGCAAGAGCAGTACTTC.

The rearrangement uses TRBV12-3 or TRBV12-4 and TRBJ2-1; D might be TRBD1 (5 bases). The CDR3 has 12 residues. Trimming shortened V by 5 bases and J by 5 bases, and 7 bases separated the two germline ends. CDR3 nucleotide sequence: TGTGCCAGCAGTCTGACAGACAATGAGCAGTTCTTC. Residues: CASSLTDNEQFF.

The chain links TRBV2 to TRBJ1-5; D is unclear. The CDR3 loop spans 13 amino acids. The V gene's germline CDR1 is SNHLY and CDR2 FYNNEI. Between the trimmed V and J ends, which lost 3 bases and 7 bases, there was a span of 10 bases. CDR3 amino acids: CASSEAPWQPQHF. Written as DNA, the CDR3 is TGTGCCAGCAGTGAGGCCCCCTGGCAGCCCCAGCATTTT.

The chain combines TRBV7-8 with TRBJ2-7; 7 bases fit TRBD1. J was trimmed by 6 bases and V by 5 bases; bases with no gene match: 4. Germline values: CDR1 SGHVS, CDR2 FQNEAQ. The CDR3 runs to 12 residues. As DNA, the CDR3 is TGTGCCAGCAGCGTAGGGACAGCCGAGCAGTACTTC. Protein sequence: CASSVGTAEQYF.

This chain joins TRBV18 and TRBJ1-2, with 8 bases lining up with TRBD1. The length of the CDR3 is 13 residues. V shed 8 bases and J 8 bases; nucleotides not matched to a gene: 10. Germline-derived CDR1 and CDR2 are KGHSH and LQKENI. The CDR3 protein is CASRPTGVEGYTF. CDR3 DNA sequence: TGTGCCAGCCGACCGACAGGGGTTGAGGGCTACACCTTC.

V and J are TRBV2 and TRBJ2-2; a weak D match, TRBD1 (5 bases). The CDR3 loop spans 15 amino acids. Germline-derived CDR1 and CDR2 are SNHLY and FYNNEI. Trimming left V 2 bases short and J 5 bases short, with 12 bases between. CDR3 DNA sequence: TGTGCCAGCAGTGAACTTAGGGGTCAGACCGGGGAGCTGTTTTTT. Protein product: CASSELRGQTGELFF.

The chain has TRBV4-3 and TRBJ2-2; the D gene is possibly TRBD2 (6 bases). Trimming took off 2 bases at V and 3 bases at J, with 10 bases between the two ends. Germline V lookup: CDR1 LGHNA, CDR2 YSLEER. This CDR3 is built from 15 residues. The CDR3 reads CASSQLLADTGELFF. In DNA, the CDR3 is TGCGCCAGCAGCCAATTACTAGCAGACACCGGGGAGCTGTTTTTT.

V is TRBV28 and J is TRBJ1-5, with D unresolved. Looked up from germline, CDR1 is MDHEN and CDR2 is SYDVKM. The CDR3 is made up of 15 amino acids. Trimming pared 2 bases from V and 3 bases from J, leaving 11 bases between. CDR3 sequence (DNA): TGTGCCAGCAGTTTAGAGGGTATGGTCAATCAGCCCCAGCATTTT. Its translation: CASSLEGMVNQPQHF.

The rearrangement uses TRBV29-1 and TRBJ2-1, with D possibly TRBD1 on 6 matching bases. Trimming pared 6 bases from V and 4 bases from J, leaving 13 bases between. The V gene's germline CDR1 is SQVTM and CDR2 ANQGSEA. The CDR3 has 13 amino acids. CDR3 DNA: TGCAGCGTCCGGACAGAGGATTACAATGAGCAGTTCTTC. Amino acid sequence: CSVRTEDYNEQFF.

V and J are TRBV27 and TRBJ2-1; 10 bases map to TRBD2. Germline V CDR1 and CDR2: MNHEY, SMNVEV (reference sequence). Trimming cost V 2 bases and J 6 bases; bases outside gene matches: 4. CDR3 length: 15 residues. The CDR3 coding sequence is TGTGCCAGCAGTTTAAGGGAGCGGGGGGGCAATGAGCAGTTCTTC. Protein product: CASSLRERGGNEQFF.

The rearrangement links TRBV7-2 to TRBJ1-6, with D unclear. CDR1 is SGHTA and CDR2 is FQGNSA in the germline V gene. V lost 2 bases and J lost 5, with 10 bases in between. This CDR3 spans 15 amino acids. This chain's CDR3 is CASSLFQTDNSPLHF. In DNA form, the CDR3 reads TGTGCCAGCAGCTTATTTCAGACCGATAATTCACCCCTCCACTTT.

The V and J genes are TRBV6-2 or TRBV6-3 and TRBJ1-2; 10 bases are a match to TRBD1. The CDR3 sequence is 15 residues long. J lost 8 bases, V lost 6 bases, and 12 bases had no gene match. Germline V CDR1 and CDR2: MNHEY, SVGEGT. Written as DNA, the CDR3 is TGTGCCAGCAGCCAGGTCGGACAGGGGGGTTACGGCTACACCTTC. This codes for CASSQVGQGGYGYTF.